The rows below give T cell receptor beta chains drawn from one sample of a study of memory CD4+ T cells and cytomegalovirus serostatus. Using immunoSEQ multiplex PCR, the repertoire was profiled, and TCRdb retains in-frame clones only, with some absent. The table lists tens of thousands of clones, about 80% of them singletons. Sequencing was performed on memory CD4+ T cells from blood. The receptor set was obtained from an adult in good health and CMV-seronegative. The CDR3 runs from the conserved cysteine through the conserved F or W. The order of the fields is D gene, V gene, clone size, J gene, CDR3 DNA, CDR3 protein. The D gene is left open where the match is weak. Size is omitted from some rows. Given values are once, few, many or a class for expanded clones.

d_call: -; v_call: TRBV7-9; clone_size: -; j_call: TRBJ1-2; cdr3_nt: TGTGCCAGCAGCTTAGGGGACGGAAACTATGGCTACACCTTC; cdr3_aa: CASSLGDGNYGYTF
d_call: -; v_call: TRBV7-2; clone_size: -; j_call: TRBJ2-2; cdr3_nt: TGTGCCAGCAGCTTAAAAAATACCGGGGAGCTGTTTTTT; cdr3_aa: CASSLKNTGELFF
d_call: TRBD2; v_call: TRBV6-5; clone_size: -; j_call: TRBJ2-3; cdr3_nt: TGTGCCAGCAGTTACTCAGGCGCGGGAGCAGATACGCAGTATTTT; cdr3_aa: CASSYSGAGADTQYF
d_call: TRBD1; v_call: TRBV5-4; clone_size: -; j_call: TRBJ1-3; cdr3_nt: TGTGCCAGCAGCTTAGAGGGGGCTCCCGGAAACACCATATATTTT; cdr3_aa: CASSLEGAPGNTIYF
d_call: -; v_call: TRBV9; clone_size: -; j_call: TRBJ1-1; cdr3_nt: TGTGCCAGCAGCGTAGACGATCGACCCACTGAAGCTTTCTTT; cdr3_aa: CASSVDDRPTEAFF
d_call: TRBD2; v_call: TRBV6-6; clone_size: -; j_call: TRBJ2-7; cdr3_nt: TGTGCCAGCAGTTACTTGGGTAGCGGGAGTCCCGGCGAGCAGTACTTC; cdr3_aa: CASSYLGSGSPGEQYF
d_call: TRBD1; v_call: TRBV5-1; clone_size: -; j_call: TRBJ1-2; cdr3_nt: TGCGCCAGCAGTTTCGGACAGGGGGCGGGCTATGGCTACACCTTC; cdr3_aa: CASSFGQGAGYGYTF
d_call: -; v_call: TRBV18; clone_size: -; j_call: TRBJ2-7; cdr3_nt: TGTGCCAGCTCGAGGGGTTCAGGGTACGAGCAGTACTTC; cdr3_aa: CASSRGSGYEQYF
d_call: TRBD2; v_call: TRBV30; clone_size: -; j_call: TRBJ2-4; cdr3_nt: TGTGCCTGGGGTTTCGGCGGGAGCTACATTCAGTACTTC; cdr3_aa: CAWGFGGSYIQYF
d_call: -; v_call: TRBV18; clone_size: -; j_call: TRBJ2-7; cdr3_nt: TGTGCCAGCTCCAGGACCAGCGGTAATTACGAGCAGTACTTC; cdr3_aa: CASSRTSGNYEQYF
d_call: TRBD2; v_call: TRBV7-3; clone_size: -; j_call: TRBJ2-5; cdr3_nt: TGTGCCAGCAGCTTAACCGATAGCGGGCTAGAGACCCAGTACTTC; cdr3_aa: CASSLTDSGLETQYF
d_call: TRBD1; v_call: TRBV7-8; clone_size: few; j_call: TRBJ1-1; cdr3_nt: TGTGCCAGCAGCTTAGTGTGGGGTCGACAGGGAACCACTGAAGCTTTCTTT; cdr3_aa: CASSLVWGRQGTTEAFF
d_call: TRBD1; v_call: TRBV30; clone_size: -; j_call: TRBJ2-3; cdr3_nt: TGTGCCTGGAGTCCAGGGGGCGCAGATACGCAGTATTTT; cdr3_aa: CAWSPGGADTQYF
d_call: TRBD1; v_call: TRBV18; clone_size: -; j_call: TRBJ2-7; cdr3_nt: TGTGCCAGCTCACCACCAGGACAGGCCAGGTTCGAGCAGTACTTC; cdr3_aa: CASSPPGQARFEQYF
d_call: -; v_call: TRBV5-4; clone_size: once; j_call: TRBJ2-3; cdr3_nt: TGTGCCAGCAGCTTGGCAGGGGGGGGCCGCACAGATACGCAGTATTTT; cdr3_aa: CASSLAGGGRTDTQYF
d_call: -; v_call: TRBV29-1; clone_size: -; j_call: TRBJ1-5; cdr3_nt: TGCAGCGTTGTGGGGCAGGTTAATCAGCCCCAGCATTTT; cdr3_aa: CSVVGQVNQPQHF
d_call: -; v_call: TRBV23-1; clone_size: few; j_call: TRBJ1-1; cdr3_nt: TGCGCCAGCAGTCAGGTGAGGCAGGTCAACACTGAAGCTTTCTTT; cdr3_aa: CASSQVRQVNTEAFF
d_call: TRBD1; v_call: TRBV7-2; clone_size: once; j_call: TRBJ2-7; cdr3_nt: TGTGCCAGCAGTCCGACAGGGACCTTCTCCTACGAGCAGTACTTC; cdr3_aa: CASSPTGTFSYEQYF
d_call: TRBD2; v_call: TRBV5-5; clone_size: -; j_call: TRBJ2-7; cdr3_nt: TGTGCCAGCAGCTTTATCGGTCCTAGCGGCTACGAGCAGTACTTC; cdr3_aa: CASSFIGPSGYEQYF
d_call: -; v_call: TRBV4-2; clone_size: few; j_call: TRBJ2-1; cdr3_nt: TGTGCCAGCAGCCTAGACGGAGGGGTCGACAATGAGCAGTTCTTC; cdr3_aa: CASSLDGGVDNEQFF
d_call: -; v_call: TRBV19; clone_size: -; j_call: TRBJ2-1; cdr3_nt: TGTGCCAGTGAGAACAGGGCAACCTACAATGAGCAGTTCTTC; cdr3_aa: CASENRATYNEQFF
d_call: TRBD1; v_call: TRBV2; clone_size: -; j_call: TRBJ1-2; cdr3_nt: TGTGCCAGCAGCCCCCAGGGGGCGGTCGATGGCTACACCTTC; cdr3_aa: CASSPQGAVDGYTF
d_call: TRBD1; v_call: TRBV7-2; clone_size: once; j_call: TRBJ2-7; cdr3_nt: TGTGCCAGCAGCTTAAGGGGGCAGTCGGAGAACGAGCAGTACTTC; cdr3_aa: CASSLRGQSENEQYF
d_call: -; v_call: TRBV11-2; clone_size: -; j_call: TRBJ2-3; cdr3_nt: TGTGCCAGCAGCTTAATAACAGATACGCAGTATTTT; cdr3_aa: CASSLITDTQYF
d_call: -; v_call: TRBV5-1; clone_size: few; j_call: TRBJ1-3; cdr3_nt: TGCGCCAGCAGGTCTACCTCTGGAAACACCATATATTTT; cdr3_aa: CASRSTSGNTIYF
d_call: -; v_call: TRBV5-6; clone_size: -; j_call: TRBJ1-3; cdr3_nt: TGTGCCAGCAGCTTGCACCCTCCGCGGACTGGAAACACCATATATTTT; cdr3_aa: CASSLHPPRTGNTIYF
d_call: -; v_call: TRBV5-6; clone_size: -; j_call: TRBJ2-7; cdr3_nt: TGTGCCAGCAGTGGTGGGGTCGCCTACGAGCAGTACTTC; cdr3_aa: CASSGGVAYEQYF
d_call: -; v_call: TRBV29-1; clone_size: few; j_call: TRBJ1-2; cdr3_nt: TGCAGCGTTGTGAAGGGGACCTATGGCTACACCTTC; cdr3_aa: CSVVKGTYGYTF
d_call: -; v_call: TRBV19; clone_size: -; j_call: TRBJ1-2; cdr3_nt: TGTGCCAGTAGTACCACGCTGAGAGCAGCTAACTATGGCTACACCTTC; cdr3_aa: CASSTTLRAANYGYTF
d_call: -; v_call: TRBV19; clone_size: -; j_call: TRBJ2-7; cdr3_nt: TGTGCCAGTAGTAATGGGGGCCCACCGCGGGACGAGCAGTACTTC; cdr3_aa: CASSNGGPPRDEQYF
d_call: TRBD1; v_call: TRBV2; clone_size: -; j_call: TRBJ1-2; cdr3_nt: TGTGCCAGCAGTTCGGCAGGGGGCCGCTATGGCTACACCTTC; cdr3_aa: CASSSAGGRYGYTF
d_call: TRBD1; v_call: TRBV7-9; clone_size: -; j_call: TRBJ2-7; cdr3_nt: TGTGCCAGCAGCACCGGGACAGGGGTTTCTAGCGAGCAGTACTTC; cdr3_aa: CASSTGTGVSSEQYF
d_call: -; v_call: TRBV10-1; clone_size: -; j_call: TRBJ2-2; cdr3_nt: TGCGCCACTTCCCCGGACAGGAACACCGGGGAGCTGTTTTTT; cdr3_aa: CATSPDRNTGELFF
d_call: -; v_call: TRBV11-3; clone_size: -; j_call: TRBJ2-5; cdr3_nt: TGTGCCAGCAGCTCACTAGGATCCCAGTACTTC; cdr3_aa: CASSSLGSQYF
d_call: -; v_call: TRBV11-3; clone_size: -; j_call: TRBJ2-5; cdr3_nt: TGTGCCAGCAGCCCGTCACTAAGGCTCCAAGAGACCCAGTACTTC; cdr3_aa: CASSPSLRLQETQYF
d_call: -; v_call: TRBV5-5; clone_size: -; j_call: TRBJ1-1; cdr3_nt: TGTGCCAGCAGCTTGGCGACCCAGGGGCCCACTGAAGCTTTCTTT; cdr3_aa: CASSLATQGPTEAFF
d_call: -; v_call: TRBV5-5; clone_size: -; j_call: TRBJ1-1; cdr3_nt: TGTGCCAGCAGCTTGGCCCCGGGGCCCACGGGACCTGAAGCTTTCTTT; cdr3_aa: CASSLAPGPTGPEAFF
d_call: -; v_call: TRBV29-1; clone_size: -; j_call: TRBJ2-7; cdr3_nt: TGCAGCGTTGAAGAGGACGGATCCTCCTACGAGCAGTACTTC; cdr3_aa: CSVEEDGSSYEQYF
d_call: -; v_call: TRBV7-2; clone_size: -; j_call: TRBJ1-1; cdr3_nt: TGTGCCAGCACCCTCGGCAGGGATTATGAAGCTTTCTTT; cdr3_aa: CASTLGRDYEAFF
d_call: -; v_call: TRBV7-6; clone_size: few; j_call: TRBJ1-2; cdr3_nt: TGTGCCAGCAGCTTAGCCCTCCCCGGGCAGGGAGGCTACACCTTC; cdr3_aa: CASSLALPGQGGYTF